A single sample gave rise to the 11 T cell receptor beta chains below, sequenced in a study of low-dose radiotherapy and immunotherapy resistance in tumors. Alpha and beta chains were covered, as first-strand cDNA relied on TRAV- and TRBV-specific primers. PCR amplification of the TCRs was performed with Phusion for 20 PCR cycles, and it relied on a constant-region primer together with a V-primer adapter. TCRdb re-called the reads with MiXCR, one entry per CDR3 protein. The table includes about 9,000 distinct CDR3 sequences, approximately 70% detected once. These receptors were taken from a human donor with advanced metastatic prostate, ovarian, gallbladder or colorectal cancer (not recorded which). This table probably holds off-target reads from a library built for another chain.

The V gene is TRBV2, the J gene TRBJ2-1; 10 positions agree with TRBD2. Losses at the gene ends were 9 bases for V and 9 bases for J; bases not matched to a gene: 11. The CDR3 has 14 residues. Germline V gene lookup returns CDR1 SNHLY and CDR2 FYNNEI. The CDR3 DNA sequence: TGTGCCAGTTTAAGACTAGCGGGCCCTGGTGAGCAGTTCTTC. Amino acids: CASLRLAGPGEQFF.

The chain joins TRBV15 to TRBJ1-6; D ambiguous. Germline V gene sequence: CDR1 LNHNV, CDR2 YYDKDF (reference sequence). The CDR3 loop spans 15 amino acids. The V end lost 0 bases, the J end lost 5 bases, and 8 bases lay between the germline ends. This chain's CDR3 is CATSRDGRNNSPLHF. For the CDR3, the DNA is TGTGCCACCAGCAGAGATGGGCGCAATAATTCACCCCTCCACTTT.

Comments on this clonotype: A read error may produce the germline difference seen at one junction end. V gene TRBV28 combines with J gene TRBJ2-3; D may be TRBD1 (5 bases). The CDR3 has 15 amino acids. Germline V lookup: CDR1 MDHEN, CDR2 SYDVKM. The CDR3: CASSLWSITGDTQYF. The CDR3 DNA follows: TGTGCCAGCAGTCTATGGAGTATTACAGGAGATACGCAGTATTTT.

This chain joins TRBV21-1 and TRBJ2-1; no check of the table's D call, TRBD1, against the DNA was made. TRBV21-1 is reported as a pseudogene. The CDR3 is 17 amino acids. CDR3 residues: CASSKGAAGASYNEQFF. CDR3 sequence (DNA): TGTGCCAGCAGCAAAGGTGCTGCGGGGGCCTCCTACAATGAGCAGTTCTTC.

In DNA, the CDR3 is TGTGCCAGCAGTGTTCAAGATACGCAGTATTTT. It is translated as CASSVQDTQYF. The chain uses TRBV2 and TRBJ2-3; D remains ambiguous. The V gene's germline CDR1 is SNHLY and CDR2 FYNNEI. This CDR3 region has 11 residues. With 4 bases removed from V and 5 bases from J, the gap between germline ends came to 4 bases.

This chain links TRBV14 with TRBJ2-7; no definite D call. CDR3 length equals 14 residues. Germline lookup yields CDR1 SGHDN and CDR2 FVKESK. Trimming removed 4 bases from V and 6 bases from J, with 16 bases in between. The CDR3 DNA is TGTGCCAGCAGCCTTAGTATCCCGTCAGCCGAGCAGTACTTC. Protein: CASSLSIPSAEQYF.

The genes are TRBV20-1 and TRBJ2-1; D is uncertain. This CDR3 has 13 residues. CDR1 DFQATT and CDR2 SNEGSKA come from the germline V gene (reference sequence). Deletions cut 0 bases from V and 7 bases from J, with 10 bases between. The CDR3 sequence is CSARDRVLNEQFF. The CDR3 DNA is TGCAGTGCTAGAGATCGGGTATTGAATGAGCAGTTCTTC.

The gene calls are TRBV5-1 and TRBJ2-1; D call uncertain. The CDR3 is made up of 14 amino acids. V was shortened by 0 bases and J by 6 bases, with 10 bases between the two germline ends. CDR1 is SGHRS and CDR2 is YFSETQ in the germline V gene. The CDR3 here is CASSLDAPPNEQFF. The CDR3 region has the DNA TGCGCCAGCAGCTTGGATGCACCGCCCAATGAGCAGTTCTTC. Drawing the rest from reference TRBV5-1 and TRBJ2-1, the complete variable domain is KAGVTQTPRYLIKTRGQQVTLSCSPISGHRSVSWYQQTPGQGLQFLFEYFSETQRNKGNFPGRFSGRQFSNSRSEMNVSTLELGDSALYLCASSLDAPPNEQFFGPGTRLTVL.

The V gene is TRBV6-1, the J gene TRBJ1-3, with TRBD1 matching over 11 bases. Per germline, CDR1 MNHNS and CDR2 SASEGT. The length of the CDR3 is 13 residues. J lost 2 bases, V lost 11 bases, and 2 bases had no gene match. Here the CDR3 reads CAGQGATGNTIYF. In DNA, the CDR3 is TGTGCCGGACAGGGGGCGACTGGAAACACCATATATTTT.

This chain joins TRBV5-6 and TRBJ2-5; 7 bases match TRBD2. Trimming took 4 bases from V and 5 from J; bases not matched to a gene: 8. The germline CDR1 and CDR2 sequences are SGHDT and YYEEEE. This CDR3 has 14 residues. In nucleotides, the CDR3 is TGTGCCAGCAGCCGACCCGGACTAGAGGAGACCCAGTACTTC. Amino acids: CASSRPGLEETQYF.

The V gene is TRBV28, the J gene TRBJ2-2; the D is unclear. The germline gives CDR1 MDHEN, CDR2 SYDVKM. The CDR3 loop spans 14 amino acids. V was shortened by 7 bases and J by 4 bases, with 13 bases between the two germline ends. The DNA of the CDR3 is TGTGCCAGCATTCCTTTTCTGGGCACCGGGGAGCTGTTTTTT. Encoded protein: CASIPFLGTGELFF.